Listed below are T cell receptor beta chains from one sample, sequenced in a study of neurological immune-mediated disorders. TCRdb processed the 5' RACE reads anew with MiXCR; each CDR3 protein has one entry. Here the sample spans 90,000 to 150,000 distinct CDR3 sequences, about 3.4% being singletons. The sequenced sample was PBMCs. The origin of the receptors is a woman aged 25 to 45 with multiple sclerosis. CDR3s include the opening cysteine and the closing phenylalanine or tryptophan. A D gene is named only where the DNA matches it firmly. Expanded clones are given a class, and other clones once, few, many or no size at all.

j_call v_call clone_size d_call cdr3_aa cdr3_nt
TRBJ2-7 TRBV7-6 many TRBD2 CASSSTGLAGGPGEQYF TGTGCCAGCAGCTCGACGGGACTAGCGGGAGGACCTGGGGAGCAGTACTTC
TRBJ2-5 TRBV5-6 many . CASSSIELTYEQETQYF TGTGCCAGCAGCTCTATCGAATTGACTTATGAGCAAGAGACCCAGTACTTC
TRBJ1-1 TRBV12-3/TRBV12-4 many . CASSLAPGGRGTEAFF TGTGCCAGCAGTTTAGCGCCCGGGGGGCGGGGGACTGAAGCTTTCTTT
TRBJ1-1 TRBV7-2 many . CASSPFRVNTEAFF TGTGCCAGCAGCCCTTTCAGGGTTAACACTGAAGCTTTCTTT
TRBJ1-1 TRBV6-5 few . CASSYSGEGGTEAFF TGTGCCAGCAGTTACTCTGGCGAAGGGGGCACTGAAGCTTTCTTT
TRBJ1-2 TRBV7-2 many . CASSLDSGYGYTF TGTGCCAGCAGCTTAGACTCAGGGTATGGCTACACCTTC
TRBJ1-4 TRBV20-1 many . CSASLGGREKLFF TGCAGTGCTAGCTTAGGGGGGCGCGAAAAACTGTTTTTT
TRBJ1-1 TRBV5-6 . . CASSLDNSNTEAFF TGTGCCAGCAGCTTGGACAACAGTAACACTGAAGCTTTCTTT
TRBJ1-1 TRBV5-1 many TRBD1 CASRRDRGGDTEAFF TGCGCCAGCCGCCGGGACAGGGGTGGGGACACTGAAGCTTTCTTT
TRBJ1-1 TRBV7-2 many . CASSPRQSTEAFF TGTGCCAGCAGCCCACGACAGAGCACTGAAGCTTTCTTT
TRBJ2-7 TRBV7-9 many . CASSLRRSGLFF TGTGCCAGCAGCCTACGACGGAGTGGCCTCTTCTTC
TRBJ2-4 TRBV3-1 many . CASSQGGWNIQYF TGTGCCAGCAGCCAGGGGGGCTGGAACATTCAGTACTTC
TRBJ2-4 TRBV7-8 many . CASSFEADYGLAKNIQYF TGTGCCAGCAGCTTTGAGGCAGACTACGGACTAGCCAAAAACATTCAGTACTTC
TRBJ1-1 TRBV7-6 many TRBD1 CASSPETGVIDTEAFF TGTGCCAGCAGCCCTGAGACAGGGGTTATTGACACTGAAGCTTTCTTT
TRBJ2-1 TRBV27 many TRBD2 CASSLLGLAGNEQFF TGTGCCAGCAGTCTTTTAGGACTAGCAGGTAATGAGCAGTTCTTC
TRBJ2-1 TRBV7-9 many TRBD2 CASSLIGRASYNEQFF TGTGCCAGCAGCTTAATAGGGAGGGCCTCGTACAATGAGCAGTTCTTC
TRBJ1-2 TRBV12-3/TRBV12-4 few . CASSLAQAERNGYTF TGTGCCAGCAGTTTAGCGCAGGCGGAGAGGAATGGCTACACCTTC
TRBJ2-1 TRBV6-5 many . CASSKSYNEQFF TGTGCCAGCTCGAAGAGCTACAATGAGCAGTTCTTC
TRBJ1-4 TRBV7-8 many . CASSLGPLATNEKLFF TGTGCCAGCAGCTTAGGGCCACTCGCAACTAATGAAAAACTGTTTTTT
TRBJ1-1 TRBV12-3/TRBV12-4 . TRBD1 CASSYLTGTNTEAFF TGTGCCAGCAGTTATTTGACAGGGACGAACACTGAAGCTTTCTTT
TRBJ1-4 TRBV7-9 many . CASSLAKDRFNEKLFF TGTGCCAGCAGCTTAGCAAAAGACAGGTTTAATGAAAAACTGTTTTTT
TRBJ2-3 TRBV6-5 many . CASSYTQTAYTDTQYF TGTGCCAGCAGTTATACGCAGACCGCTTACACAGATACGCAGTATTTT
TRBJ1-1 TRBV30 many . CAWGDNEAFF TGTGCCTGGGGGGACAACGAAGCTTTCTTT
TRBJ2-7 TRBV20-1 many . CSARVSTYEQYF TGCAGTGCTAGGGTTAGTACATACGAGCAGTACTTC
TRBJ2-2 TRBV5-1 many TRBD1 CASSRYGTAANTGELFF TGCGCCAGCAGCCGATACGGGACAGCGGCGAACACCGGGGAGCTGTTTTTT
TRBJ2-6 TRBV6-5 many . CASSGGAGANVLTF TGTGCCAGCAGCGGGGGCGCAGGGGCCAACGTCCTGACTTTC
TRBJ2-3 TRBV12-3/TRBV12-4 many . CASKSARGSTDTQYF TGTGCCAGCAAATCTGCGCGGGGTTCCACAGATACGCAGTATTTT
TRBJ2-2 TRBV5-1 many TRBD1 CASSLGDRVNTGELFF TGCGCCAGCAGCTTGGGAGACAGGGTCAACACCGGGGAGCTGTTTTTT
TRBJ1-2 TRBV29-1 many TRBD1 CSVPGQGIPGVYGYTF TGCAGCGTTCCCGGACAGGGCATCCCTGGGGTTTATGGCTACACCTTC
TRBJ2-1 TRBV7-9 . TRBD2 CASLPGGYNDEQFF TGTGCCAGCCTCCCGGGGGGTTATAACGATGAGCAGTTCTTC
TRBJ1-3 TRBV7-2 many TRBD1 CASSSRDRGNTIYF TGTGCCAGCAGCTCCCGGGACAGAGGAAACACCATATATTTT
TRBJ2-5 TRBV20-1 many . CSAQRGETQYF TGCAGTGCTCAGAGGGGGGAGACCCAGTACTTC
TRBJ2-5 TRBV15 many . CATSREVQETQYF TGTGCCACCAGCAGAGAGGTCCAAGAGACCCAGTACTTC
TRBJ2-1 TRBV25-1 many . CASSSRPGSYNEQFF TGTGCCAGCAGTAGCAGGCCGGGGTCCTACAATGAGCAGTTCTTC
TRBJ2-1 TRBV7-2 few TRBD2 CASSLLPGLAGTHNEQFF TGTGCCAGCAGCTTACTCCCGGGACTAGCGGGAACCCACAATGAGCAGTTCTTC
TRBJ1-1 TRBV7-2 many . CASSLMQGNTEAFF TGTGCCAGCAGCTTAATGCAGGGGAACACTGAAGCTTTCTTT
TRBJ1-1 TRBV6-2/TRBV6-3 many . CASSYGQGWQTEAFF TGTGCCAGCAGTTACGGGCAGGGGTGGCAAACTGAAGCTTTCTTT
TRBJ2-1 TRBV12-3/TRBV12-4 many TRBD2 CASSPTGTSGMSSYNEQFF TGTGCCAGCAGCCCCACCGGGACTAGCGGTATGAGCTCCTACAATGAGCAGTTCTTC
TRBJ2-7 TRBV5-1 few . CASSTGRSEQYF TGCGCCAGCAGCACCGGACGTTCCGAGCAGTACTTC
TRBJ1-4 TRBV7-9 many . CASSQPPGAEKLFF TGTGCCAGCAGCCAACCCCCGGGAGCTGAAAAACTGTTTTTT
TRBJ2-2 TRBV29-1 many . CSVAGPKVGTGELFF TGCAGCGTTGCCGGGCCAAAGGTTGGGACCGGGGAGCTGTTTTTT